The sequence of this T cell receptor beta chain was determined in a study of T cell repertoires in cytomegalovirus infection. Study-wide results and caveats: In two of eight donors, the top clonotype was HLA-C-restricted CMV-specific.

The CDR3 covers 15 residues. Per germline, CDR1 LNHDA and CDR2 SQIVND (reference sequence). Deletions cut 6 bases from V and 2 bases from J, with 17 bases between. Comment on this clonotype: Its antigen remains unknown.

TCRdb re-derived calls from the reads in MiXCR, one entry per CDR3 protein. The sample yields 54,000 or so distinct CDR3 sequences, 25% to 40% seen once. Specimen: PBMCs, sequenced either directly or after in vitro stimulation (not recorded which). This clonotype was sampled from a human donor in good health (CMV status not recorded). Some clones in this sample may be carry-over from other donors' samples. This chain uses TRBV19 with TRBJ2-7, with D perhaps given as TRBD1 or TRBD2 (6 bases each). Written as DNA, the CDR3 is TGTGCCAGTAGCACCGGAGGAGGGGGACCCTACGAGCAGTACTTC. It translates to CASSTGGGGPYEQYF.